The 13 T cell receptor beta chains listed next were all sequenced from one sample in a study of tumor-infiltrating lymphocytes in localized non-small cell lung cancer. Produced via immunoSEQ multiplex PCR; TCRdb's table is partial and in-frame only. In the table there are 15,000 to 20,000 clones, more than 70% of which are singletons. The sample taken for sequencing was uninvolved lung tissue not adjacent to the tumor. Source of these receptors: a human donor with non-small cell lung cancer.

This clone was counted between two and nine times. The rearrangement joins TRBV19 to TRBJ2-6; D gene uncertain. With 7 bases removed from V and 0 bases from J, the gap between germline ends came to 7 bases. The CDR3 extends over 14 amino acids. In germline, CDR1 is LNHDA, CDR2 SQIVND (reference sequence). The CDR3 is CASTANSGANVLTF. The CDR3 bases are TGTGCCAGTACCGCTAACTCTGGGGCCAACGTCCTGACTTTC.

V is TRBV10-3 and J is TRBJ2-1, with a weak D call TRBD1 (5 bases). The CDR3 loop spans 11 amino acids. The germline V gene encodes CDR1 ENHRY and CDR2 SYGVKD. V shed 6 bases and J shed 8 bases, with 8 bases lying between them. In DNA, the CDR3 is TGTGCCATCAGACAGGTGGATGAGCAGTTCTTC. Protein sequence: CAIRQVDEQFF.

The chain links TRBV5-1 to TRBJ1-1; a possible D gene is TRBD1 (5 bases). Germline CDR1 is SGHRS and CDR2 is YFSETQ. Trimming removed 4 bases at V and 7 bases at J, with 11 bases between. This CDR3 is 12 amino acids long. The CDR3 DNA reads TGCGCCAGCAGCCCGATGGGGGTTGAAGCTTTCTTT. Translating gives CASSPMGVEAFF.

J is TRBJ2-7 and V is TRBV30, with D unresolved. The germline V and J ends were trimmed by 1 base and 3 bases, with 13 bases remaining between them. Germline CDR1 and CDR2: GTSNPN and SVGIG (reference sequence). This CDR3 spans 14 amino acids. CDR3 in amino acids: CAWSALQTRYEQYF. For the CDR3, the DNA is TGTGCCTGGAGTGCGCTACAGACACGCTACGAGCAGTACTTC.

This chain links TRBV6-1 with TRBJ2-5; 10 positions agree with TRBD1. Germline V gene lookup returns CDR1 MNHNS and CDR2 SASEGT. Losses at the gene ends were 8 bases for V and 4 bases for J; bases not matched to a gene: 4. CDR3 length: 13 amino acids. The CDR3 nucleotides read TGTGCCAGCGGACAGGGGGAAGGAGAGACCCAGTACTTC. It specifies CASGQGEGETQYF.

The chain combines TRBV5-4 with TRBJ2-7, with a tentative D call TRBD2 (5 bases). The V gene lost 4 bases and the J gene lost 0 bases, with 11 bases spanning the gap. The CDR3 length is 14 residues. The germline gives CDR1 SGHNT, CDR2 YYREEE (reference sequence). CDR3 nucleotides: TGTGCCAGCAGCACCAGCGGATCCTCCTACGAGCAGTACTTC. Translating it yields CASSTSGSSYEQYF.

The gene calls are TRBV7-3 and TRBJ2-2; D possibly corresponds to TRBD1 (5 bases). The V gene's germline CDR1 is SGHTA and CDR2 FQGTGA. V lost 4 bases to trimming and J lost 0 bases, with 9 bases between them. The length of the CDR3 is 15 residues. The DNA of the CDR3 is TGTGCCAGCAGCTCGGGCAGGGCGAACACCGGGGAGCTGTTTTTT. It translates to CASSSGRANTGELFF.

This clone has only a few counts. This chain connects TRBV30 to TRBJ1-2; D perhaps matches TRBD1 (6 bases). The CDR3 consists of 15 residues. CDR1 is GTSNPN, CDR2 SVGIG, per germline (reference sequence). The ends were cut back, 3 bases at V and 3 bases at J, with 17 bases in the middle. CDR3 nucleotides: TGTGCCTGGAGATCTGGACAGCCGGGGGACTATGGCTACACCTTC. It translates to CAWRSGQPGDYGYTF.

V usage is TRBV7-2 and J usage is TRBJ2-1; perhaps D is TRBD1 or TRBD2 (5 bases each). Germline V CDR1 and CDR2: SGHTA, FQGNSA. The CDR3 consists of 13 residues. V was clipped by 5 bases and J by 8 bases, with 13 bases between them. The CDR3 bases are TGTGCCAGCAGCGTCGGGGCTGGAGATGAGCAGTTCTTC. This translates into CASSVGAGDEQFF.

V is TRBV27 and J is TRBJ2-1, with D perhaps TRBD2 (6 bases). This CDR3 is built from 15 residues. V was cut by 4 bases and J by 3 bases, with 13 bases left in between. CDR1 and CDR2 (germline): MNHEY, SMNVEV (reference sequence). This CDR3 is CASSSWDSFYNEQFF. CDR3 bases: TGTGCCAGCAGTTCATGGGACTCCTTCTACAATGAGCAGTTCTTC.

This clone was counted only a few times. The chain couples TRBV29-1 to TRBJ1-2, with 10 bases matching TRBD1. V was pared by 4 bases and J by 0 bases, with 8 bases of the junction left unmatched. Germline CDR1 SQVTM, CDR2 ANQGSEA. CDR3 length: 16 residues. The CDR3 nucleotides read TGCAGCGTTGCCGGGACAGGGGATCTTACTAACTATGGCTACACCTTC. Translation gives CSVAGTGDLTNYGYTF.

The table lists this clone with a few counts. The chain employs TRBV19 and TRBJ2-2; tentatively, D is TRBD1 (5 bases). The CDR3 consists of 13 residues. CDR1 LNHDA and CDR2 SQIVND come from the germline V gene (reference sequence). Trimming took off 10 bases at V and 10 bases at J, with 19 bases between the two ends. The DNA of the CDR3 is TGTGCCACTAAAAACAGGCCTTCGGAGGAGCTGTTTTTT. It yields the protein CATKNRPSEELFF. The variable domain in full, completed from reference TRBV19 and TRBJ2-2, reads DGGITQSPKYLFRKEGQNVTLSCEQNLNHDAMYWYRQDPGQGLRLIYYSQIVNDFQKGDIAEGYSVSREKKESFPLTVTSAQKNPTAFYLCATKNRPSEELFFGEGSRLTVL.

The chain joins TRBV19 to TRBJ1-1, with 7 bases matching TRBD1. This CDR3 spans 15 amino acids. CDR1 and CDR2 from the germline V gene are LNHDA and SQIVND (reference sequence). J gave up 1 base and V 11 bases, and 13 bases lay outside the gene matches. The CDR3 DNA reads as TGTGCCTCCCGGGACAGAACTGTTTCGAACACTGAAGCTTTCTTT. It is translated as CASRDRTVSNTEAFF.